The rows below give T cell receptor beta chains drawn from one sample of a study of blood T cell repertoires in COVID-19. Clones were read by immunoSEQ multiplex PCR, and TCRdb kept only the in-frame ones, dropping some. The sample has about 30,000 clones; approximately 96% are singletons. The sequenced sample consisted of peripheral blood. The source of these receptors is a human donor with active COVID-19. The donor label of this sample is uncertain. CDR3s include the opening cysteine and the closing phenylalanine or tryptophan. A D gene is named only where the DNA matches it firmly. Not all rows give a size; the values are once, few, many and, for expanded clones, a class.

V gene,clone size,J gene,D gene,CDR3 protein,CDR3 DNA
TRBV19,-,TRBJ2-2,TRBD2,CASTARGGSAGELFF,TGTGCCAGTACCGCACGGGGCGGGAGTGCCGGGGAGCTGTTTTTT
TRBV7-9,-,TRBJ2-7,TRBD1,CASSRTGRDEQYF,TGTGCCAGCAGCCGGACAGGGCGGGACGAGCAGTACTTC
TRBV2,-,TRBJ2-5,TRBD2,CASSSSGGRGETQYF,TGTGCCAGCAGCTCTAGCGGGGGCCGCGGGGAGACCCAGTACTTC
TRBV28,-,TRBJ1-2,-,CASSLSLVGYTF,TGTGCCAGCAGTTTGTCGCTAGTGGGCTACACCTTC
TRBV5-1,few,TRBJ1-6,-,CASSVAGDNSPLHF,TGCGCCAGCTCAGTAGCGGGGGATAATTCACCCCTCCACTTT
TRBV5-1,once,TRBJ2-1,-,CASSLADTSYNEQFF,TGCGCCAGCAGCTTGGCGGACACCTCCTACAATGAGCAGTTCTTC
TRBV7-8,-,TRBJ2-1,TRBD1,CASRPRGLSYNEQFF,TGTGCCAGCAGGCCCAGGGGGCTTTCCTACAATGAGCAGTTCTTC
TRBV6-2/TRBV6-3,-,TRBJ2-2,TRBD1,CASSTPRQGASGELFF,TGTGCCAGCAGTACGCCGAGACAGGGGGCATCCGGGGAGCTGTTTTTT
TRBV2,-,TRBJ1-4,TRBD1,CASGPDRANEKLFF,TGTGCCAGCGGCCCGGACAGGGCTAATGAAAAACTGTTTTTT
TRBV28,-,TRBJ1-1,TRBD1,CASSRPGTGSVEAFF,TGTGCCAGCAGTCGTCCCGGGACAGGGAGCGTTGAAGCTTTCTTT
TRBV6-5,-,TRBJ2-2,-,CASSRGNGELFF,TGTGCCAGCAGCCGCGGTAACGGGGAGCTGTTTTTT
TRBV7-6,once,TRBJ2-7,TRBD2,CASSGGTSGGYEQYF,TGTGCCAGCAGCGGCGGGACTAGCGGGGGGTACGAGCAGTACTTC
TRBV6-2/TRBV6-3,once,TRBJ2-5,-,CASSSRQFQETQYF,TGTGCCAGCAGTTCCCGACAGTTCCAAGAGACCCAGTACTTC
TRBV4-1,medium-sized,TRBJ2-2,-,CASTWGGVNTGELFF,TGCGCCAGCACCTGGGGCGGGGTGAACACCGGGGAGCTGTTTTTT
TRBV5-4,-,TRBJ1-5,-,CASSAEPTGLSNQPQHF,TGTGCCAGCAGCGCCGAACCGACAGGCCTTAGCAATCAGCCCCAGCATTTT
TRBV7-2,-,TRBJ2-1,TRBD2,CASKLAGPGWFF,TGTGCCAGCAAACTAGCGGGGCCTGGTTGGTTCTTC
TRBV5-4,-,TRBJ2-1,TRBD2,CASSSGGASGTAYNEQFF,TGTGCCAGCAGCTCCGGGGGTGCTAGCGGGACAGCCTACAATGAGCAGTTCTTC
TRBV5-1,-,TRBJ2-1,TRBD2,CARIYILAPSGNEQFF,TGCGCCAGGATTTACATACTAGCGCCGTCTGGTAATGAGCAGTTCTTC
TRBV27,-,TRBJ1-2,-,CASSLTPVYGYTF,TGTGCCAGCAGCCTTACCCCGGTGTATGGCTACACCTTC
TRBV19,-,TRBJ2-5,TRBD2,CASSIDYLAGLQETQYF,TGTGCCAGTAGTATAGATTACCTAGCGGGCCTACAAGAGACCCAGTACTTC
TRBV7-2,-,TRBJ1-6,-,CASSSPGGSNSPLHF,TGTGCCAGCAGCTCACCCGGGGGGTCCAATTCACCCCTCCACTTT
TRBV9,-,TRBJ2-3,TRBD2,CASSVVPGTRGDTQYF,TGTGCCAGCAGCGTAGTCCCCGGGACTAGGGGGGATACGCAGTATTTT
TRBV6-6,-,TRBJ2-1,TRBD1,CASSYPGQGNNEQFF,TGTGCCAGCAGTTACCCGGGACAGGGGAACAATGAGCAGTTCTTC
TRBV23-1,-,TRBJ1-2,TRBD1,CASSQRTGAYGYTF,TGCGCCAGCAGTCAAAGGACAGGAGCCTATGGCTACACCTTC
TRBV30,-,TRBJ1-2,-,CAWFSVNYGYTF,TGTGCCTGGTTCAGCGTCAACTATGGCTACACCTTC
TRBV7-8,once,TRBJ2-3,-,CASSLDTGSDTQYF,TGTGCCAGCAGCTTAGACACAGGGTCAGATACGCAGTATTTT
TRBV19,-,TRBJ1-2,-,CASSYTPAGGYTF,TGTGCCAGTAGTTACACTCCGGCAGGGGGCTACACCTTC
TRBV6-4,-,TRBJ2-7,TRBD1,CASSDSKSWDRWDSYEQYF,TGTGCCAGCAGTGACTCGAAATCCTGGGACAGGTGGGACTCCTACGAGCAGTACTTC
TRBV6-6,-,TRBJ2-3,TRBD2,CASSRKQTSGGVDTQYF,TGTGCCAGCAGTCGGAAACAGACTAGCGGGGGTGTTGATACGCAGTATTTT
TRBV7-6,-,TRBJ2-7,-,CASSLFSLTSYEQYF,TGTGCCAGCAGCTTATTTTCCCTAACCTCCTACGAGCAGTACTTC
TRBV11-2,-,TRBJ2-5,-,CASSLRGRETQYF,TGTGCCAGCAGCTTAAGGGGTAGGGAGACCCAGTACTTC
TRBV6-5,-,TRBJ1-5,-,CASSYGQEFQPQHF,TGTGCCAGCAGTTACGGGCAGGAATTTCAGCCCCAGCATTTT
TRBV7-2,-,TRBJ2-7,-,CASSFAGLEYEQYF,TGTGCCAGCAGCTTCGCAGGGTTAGAGTACGAGCAGTACTTC
TRBV2,-,TRBJ2-5,TRBD1,CASNFGDRHGETQYF,TGTGCCAGCAATTTCGGGGACAGGCATGGAGAGACCCAGTACTTC
TRBV14,-,TRBJ2-7,TRBD2,CASSQGSGTSGGYEQYF,TGTGCCAGCAGCCAAGGATCCGGGACTAGCGGGGGCTACGAGCAGTACTTC
TRBV5-1,-,TRBJ2-5,TRBD1,CASSTGQGEETQYF,TGCGCCAGCAGCACCGGACAGGGAGAAGAGACCCAGTACTTC
TRBV19,-,TRBJ1-5,TRBD1,CASSIAGTGGGGPQHF,TGTGCCAGTAGTATAGCTGGGACAGGGGGCGGTGGGCCCCAGCATTTT
TRBV7-7,-,TRBJ2-1,-,CASSSSWGLYNEQFF,TGTGCTAGCAGCTCTTCCTGGGGGCTCTACAATGAGCAGTTCTTC
TRBV12-3/TRBV12-4,-,TRBJ2-1,-,CASSLQGNEQFF,TGTGCCAGCAGTTTGCAGGGAAATGAGCAGTTCTTC
TRBV12-5,-,TRBJ2-2,TRBD1,CASGLGPGQGANTGELFF,TGTGCTAGTGGTTTGGGCCCCGGACAGGGGGCGAACACCGGGGAGCTGTTTTTT
TRBV2,-,TRBJ1-5,TRBD1,CASSARTGMNQPQHF,TGTGCCAGCAGCGCCCGGACAGGGATGAATCAGCCCCAGCATTTT
TRBV28,-,TRBJ2-7,-,CASSYTGLYEQYF,TGTGCCAGCAGTTATACCGGACTGTACGAGCAGTACTTC
TRBV3-1/TRBV3-2,-,TRBJ2-5,TRBD1,CASSHDRGQRETQYF,TGTGCCAGCAGCCATGACAGGGGGCAAAGGGAGACCCAGTACTTC